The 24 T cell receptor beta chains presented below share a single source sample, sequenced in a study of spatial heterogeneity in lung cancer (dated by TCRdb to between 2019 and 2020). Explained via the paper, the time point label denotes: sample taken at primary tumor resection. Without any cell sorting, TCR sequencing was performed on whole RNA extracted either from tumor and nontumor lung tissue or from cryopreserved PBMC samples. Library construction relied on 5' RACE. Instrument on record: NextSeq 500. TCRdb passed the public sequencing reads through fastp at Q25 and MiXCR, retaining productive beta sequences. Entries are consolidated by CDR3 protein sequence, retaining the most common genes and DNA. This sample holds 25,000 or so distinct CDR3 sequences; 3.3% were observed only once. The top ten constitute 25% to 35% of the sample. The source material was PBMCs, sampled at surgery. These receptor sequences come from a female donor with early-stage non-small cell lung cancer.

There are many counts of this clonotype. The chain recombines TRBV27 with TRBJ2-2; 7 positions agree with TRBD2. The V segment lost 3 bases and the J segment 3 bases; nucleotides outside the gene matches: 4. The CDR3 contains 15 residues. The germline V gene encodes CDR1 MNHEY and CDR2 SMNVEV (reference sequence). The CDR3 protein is CASSLRELHTGELFF. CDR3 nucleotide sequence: TGTGCCAGCAGTTTGCGGGAGTTACACACCGGGGAGCTGTTTTTT.

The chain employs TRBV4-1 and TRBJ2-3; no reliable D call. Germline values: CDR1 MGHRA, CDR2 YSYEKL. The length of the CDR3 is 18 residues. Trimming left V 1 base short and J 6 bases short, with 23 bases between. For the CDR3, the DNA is TGCGCCAGCAGCCAAGTCGTGCGTGGCGTGGAGAAACGGGATACGCAGTATTTT. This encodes CASSQVVRGVEKRDTQYF.

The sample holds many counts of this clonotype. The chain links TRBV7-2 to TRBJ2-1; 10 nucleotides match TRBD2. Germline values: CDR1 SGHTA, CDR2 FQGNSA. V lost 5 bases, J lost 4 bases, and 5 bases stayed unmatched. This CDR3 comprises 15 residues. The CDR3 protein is CASSRLAGRYNEQFF. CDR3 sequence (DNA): TGTGCCAGCAGCAGACTAGCGGGTCGATACAATGAGCAGTTCTTC. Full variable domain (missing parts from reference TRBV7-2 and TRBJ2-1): GAGVSQSPSNKVTEKGKDVELRCDPISGHTALYWYRQSLGQGLEFLIYFQGNSAPDKSGLPSDRFSAERTGGSVSTLTIQRTQQEDSAVYLCASSRLAGRYNEQFFGPGTRLTVL.

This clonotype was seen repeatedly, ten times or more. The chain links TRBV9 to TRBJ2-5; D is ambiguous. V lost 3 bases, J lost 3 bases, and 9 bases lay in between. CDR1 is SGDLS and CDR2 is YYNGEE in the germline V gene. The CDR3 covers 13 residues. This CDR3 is CASSARLEETQYF. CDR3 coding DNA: TGTGCCAGCAGCGCGAGACTGGAAGAGACCCAGTACTTC.

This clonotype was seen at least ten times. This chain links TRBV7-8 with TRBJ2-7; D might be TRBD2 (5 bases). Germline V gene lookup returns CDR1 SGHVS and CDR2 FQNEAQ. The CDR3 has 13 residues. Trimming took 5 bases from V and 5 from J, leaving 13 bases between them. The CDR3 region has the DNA TGTGCCAGCAGCATCATCGGACTGAACGAGCAGTACTTC. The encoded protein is CASSIIGLNEQYF.

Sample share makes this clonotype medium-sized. CDR3 sequence (DNA): TGTGCCAGCAGCCGGTCGGTCGCCGGGGAGCTGTTTTTT. Translation gives CASSRSVAGELFF. The V call is TRBV28, the J call TRBJ2-2; D is unclear. Germline V gene lookup returns CDR1 MDHEN and CDR2 SYDVKM. The CDR3 runs to 13 residues. Trimming left V 6 bases short and J 6 bases short, with 11 bases between.

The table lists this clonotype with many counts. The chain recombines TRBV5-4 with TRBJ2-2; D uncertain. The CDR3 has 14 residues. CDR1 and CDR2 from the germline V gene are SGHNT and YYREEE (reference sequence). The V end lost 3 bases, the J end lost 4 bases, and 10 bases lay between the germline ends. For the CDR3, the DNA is TGTGCCAGCAGCTCAGGACGGGTCACCGGGGAGCTGTTTTTT. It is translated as CASSSGRVTGELFF.

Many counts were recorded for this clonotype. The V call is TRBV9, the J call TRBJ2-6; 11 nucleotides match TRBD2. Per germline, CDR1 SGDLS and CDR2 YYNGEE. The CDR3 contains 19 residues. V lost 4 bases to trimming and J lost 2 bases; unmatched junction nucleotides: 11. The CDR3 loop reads CASSKRGLAGGAGANVLTF. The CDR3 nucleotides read TGTGCCAGCAGCAAACGAGGACTAGCGGGCGGCGCTGGGGCCAACGTCCTGACTTTC.

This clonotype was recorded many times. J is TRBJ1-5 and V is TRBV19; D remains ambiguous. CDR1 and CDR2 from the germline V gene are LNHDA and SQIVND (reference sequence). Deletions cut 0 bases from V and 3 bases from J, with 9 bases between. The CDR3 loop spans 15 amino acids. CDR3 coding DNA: TGTGCCAGTAGTATAGACCCGTCTCTCAATCAGCCCCAGCATTTT. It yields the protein CASSIDPSLNQPQHF.

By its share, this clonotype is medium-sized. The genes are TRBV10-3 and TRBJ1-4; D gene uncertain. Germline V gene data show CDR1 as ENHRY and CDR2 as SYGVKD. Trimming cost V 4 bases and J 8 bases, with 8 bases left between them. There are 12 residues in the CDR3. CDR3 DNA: TGTGCCATCAGTGGTGTGGAGGAAAAACTGTTTTTT. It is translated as CAISGVEEKLFF.

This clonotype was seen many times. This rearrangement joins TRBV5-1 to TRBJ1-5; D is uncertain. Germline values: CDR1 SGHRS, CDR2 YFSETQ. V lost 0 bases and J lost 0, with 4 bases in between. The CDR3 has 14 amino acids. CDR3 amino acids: CASSLGGSNQPQHF. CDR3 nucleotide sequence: TGCGCCAGCAGCTTGGGTGGTAGCAATCAGCCCCAGCATTTT.

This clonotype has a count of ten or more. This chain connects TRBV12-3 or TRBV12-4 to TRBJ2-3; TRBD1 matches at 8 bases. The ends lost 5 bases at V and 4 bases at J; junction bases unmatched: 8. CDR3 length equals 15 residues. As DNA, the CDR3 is TGTGCCAGCAGTATCACAGGGGGAGTTGCAGATACGCAGTATTTT. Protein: CASSITGGVADTQYF.

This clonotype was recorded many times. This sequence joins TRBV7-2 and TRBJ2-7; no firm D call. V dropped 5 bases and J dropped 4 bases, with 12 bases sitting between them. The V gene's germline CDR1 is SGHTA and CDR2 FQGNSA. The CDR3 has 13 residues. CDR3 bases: TGTGCCAGCAGCCTGGGTCTAGGTTACGAGCAGTACTTC. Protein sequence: CASSLGLGYEQYF.

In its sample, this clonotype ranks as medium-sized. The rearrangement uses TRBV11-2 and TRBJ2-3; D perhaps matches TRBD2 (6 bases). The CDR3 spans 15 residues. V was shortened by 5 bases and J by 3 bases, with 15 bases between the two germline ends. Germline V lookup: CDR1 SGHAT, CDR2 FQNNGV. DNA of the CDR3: TGTGCCAGCAGCCCGCGGGTGCGGGGAACAGATACGCAGTATTTT. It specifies CASSPRVRGTDTQYF.

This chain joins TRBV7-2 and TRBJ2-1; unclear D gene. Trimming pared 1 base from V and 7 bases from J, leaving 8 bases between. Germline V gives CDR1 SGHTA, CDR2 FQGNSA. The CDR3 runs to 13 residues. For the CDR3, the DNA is TGTGCCAGCAGCTTAGGGACGTGGAATGAGCAGTTCTTC. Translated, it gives CASSLGTWNEQFF.

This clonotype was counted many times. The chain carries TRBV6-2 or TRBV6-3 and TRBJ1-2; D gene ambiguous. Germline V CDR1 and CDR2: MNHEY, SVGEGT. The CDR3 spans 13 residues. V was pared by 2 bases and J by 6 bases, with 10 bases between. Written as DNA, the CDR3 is TGTGCCAGCAGTTACGCCTCTAGCGATGGCTACACCTTC. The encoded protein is CASSYASSDGYTF.

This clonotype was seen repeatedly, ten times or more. CDR3 sequence reads: CASSSTGNTEAFF. The CDR3 nucleotides read TGTGCCAGCAGTTCGACCGGGAACACTGAAGCTTTCTTT. The V and J genes are TRBV27 and TRBJ1-1, with D uncertain. V lost 4 bases, J lost 1 base, and 7 bases lay in between. Germline V gene lookup returns CDR1 MNHEY and CDR2 SMNVEV (reference sequence). The CDR3 runs to 13 residues.

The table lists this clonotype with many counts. The DNA for the CDR3 is TGTGCCAGCAGTGGACAGGGGAACACTGAAGCTTTCTTT. Its translation: CASSGQGNTEAFF. The genes are TRBV2 and TRBJ1-1, with 7 bases matching TRBD1. The length of the CDR3 is 13 residues. V lost 4 bases and J lost 1; bases outside the gene matches: 0. CDR1 SNHLY and CDR2 FYNNEI come from the germline V gene.

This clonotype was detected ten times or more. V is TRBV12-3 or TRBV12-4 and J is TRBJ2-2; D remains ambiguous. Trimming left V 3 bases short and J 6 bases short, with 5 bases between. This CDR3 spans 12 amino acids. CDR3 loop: CASSLGSGELFF. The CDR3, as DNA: TGTGCCAGCAGTTTGGGGTCCGGGGAGCTGTTTTTT.

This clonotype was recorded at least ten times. CDR3 DNA: TGTGCCAGCAGGAGCGGGAGGGGTGAGCAGTTCTTC. Its translation: CASRSGRGEQFF. The rearrangement links TRBV6-6 to TRBJ2-1; 10 bases match TRBD2. The CDR3 loop spans 12 amino acids. Per the germline V gene, CDR1 is MNHNY and CDR2 is SVGAGI (reference sequence). V trimming: 6 bases; J trimming: 9 bases; junction bases outside the gene matches: 2.

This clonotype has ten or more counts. DNA of the CDR3: TGTGCCAGCTCACCCTACAACGGGGAGCTGTTTTTT. Protein sequence: CASSPYNGELFF. The V gene is TRBV18, the J gene TRBJ2-2, with unresolved D. The V and J ends lost 3 bases and 7 bases respectively, with 6 bases between them. In germline, CDR1 is KGHSH, CDR2 LQKENI. There are 12 residues in the CDR3.

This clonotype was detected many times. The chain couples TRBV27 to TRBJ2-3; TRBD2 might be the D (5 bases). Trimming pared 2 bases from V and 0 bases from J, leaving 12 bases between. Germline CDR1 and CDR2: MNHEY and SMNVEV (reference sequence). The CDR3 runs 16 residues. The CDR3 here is CASSLRLASSTDTQYF. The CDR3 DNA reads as TGTGCCAGCAGTTTAAGGCTAGCTTCGAGCACAGATACGCAGTATTTT.

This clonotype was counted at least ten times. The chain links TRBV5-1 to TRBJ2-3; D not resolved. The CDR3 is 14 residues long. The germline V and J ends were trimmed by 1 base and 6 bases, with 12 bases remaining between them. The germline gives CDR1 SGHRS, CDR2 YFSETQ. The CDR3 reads CASSLFGSTDTQYF. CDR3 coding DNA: TGCGCCAGCAGCTTGTTCGGTAGTACCGATACGCAGTATTTT.

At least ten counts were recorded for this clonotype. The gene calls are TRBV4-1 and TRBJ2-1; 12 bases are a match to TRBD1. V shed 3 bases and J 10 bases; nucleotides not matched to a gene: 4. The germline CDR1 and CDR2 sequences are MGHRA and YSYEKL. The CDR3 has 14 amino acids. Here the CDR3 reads CASSQGQGAWEQFF. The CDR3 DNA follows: TGCGCCAGCAGCCAGGGACAGGGGGCTTGGGAGCAGTTCTTC.